The rows below give T cell receptor beta chains drawn from one sample of a study of STAT5B mutations in CD4+ large granular lymphocyte leukemia. The protocol was immunoSEQ multiplex PCR, while the TCRdb copy is restricted to in-frame clones and leaves out a portion. The sample shows about 45,000 clones, about 86% of them seen only once. Sequencing input: CD4+ T cells from blood buffy coats. Receptor source: a human donor in good health. Both conserved end residues are trimmed from each CDR3. Clone size, where shown, is once, few, many, or a class for clones that have expanded.

TRBV7-8	TRBJ2-5	NA	ASSFGGTQETQY
TRBV6-5	TRBJ2-5	NA	ASKTGTGKETQY
TRBV21-1	TRBJ1-5	NA	ASSAFSGVQPQH
TRBV19	TRBJ2-1	NA	ASSSGLAGGVSYNEQF
TRBV10-2	TRBJ2-5	NA	ASRPSGPQETQY
TRBV7-8	TRBJ2-7	NA	ASSIGAKGPTYEQY
TRBV2	TRBJ2-7	NA	ASSEARDSIYEQY
TRBV10-1	TRBJ2-5	NA	ASSFFRGEQETQY
TRBV10-3	TRBJ1-5	NA	AISESGGQGNQPQH
TRBV19	TRBJ2-1	NA	ASRDFDHGGWPSNEQF
TRBV27	TRBJ1-1	once	ASSLRPGGWGTEAF
TRBV9	TRBJ2-1	NA	ASSPPPAPYHEQF
TRBV7-8	TRBJ1-4	NA	ASSPREIGNRATNEKLF
TRBV27	TRBJ1-2	few	ASRSTGVAYGYT
TRBV6-6	NA	NA	ASSYRGTGGGYEQY
TRBV19	TRBJ1-2	NA	ASSIGTGSGYT
TRBV14	TRBJ2-7	few	ASSQVGQGSYEQY
TRBV6-1	TRBJ1-5	NA	ASSELAGGDFGSQH
TRBV19	TRBJ2-6	NA	ASSISPLAGANVLT
TRBV30	TRBJ1-4	NA	AWSDGLSEEKLF
TRBV6-5	TRBJ1-1	NA	ASSYQRFLNTEAF
TRBV2	TRBJ2-1	NA	ASSGGSKQF
TRBV7-2	TRBJ2-7	NA	ASSPDRGTYEQY
TRBV7-3	TRBJ2-1	NA	ASSLTSSWNEQF
TRBV27	TRBJ1-2	once	ASSPIGTGANYGYT
TRBV19	TRBJ1-1	NA	ASSVRGRNTEAF
TRBV6-6	TRBJ1-5	NA	ASSYKGARDQPQH
TRBV29-1	TRBJ2-2	NA	SVEGQNTGELF
TRBV5-8	TRBJ1-2	NA	ASSPSPGIANYGYT
TRBV11-2	TRBJ2-5	NA	ASSARPNSETQY
TRBV10-1	TRBJ2-5	NA	ASSQDSAGETQY
TRBV13	TRBJ2-7	NA	ASSLRSDSSYEQY
TRBV5-4	TRBJ2-6	NA	ASSLDGGYGSISGANVLT
TRBV9	TRBJ2-5	NA	ASSSHSGSGETQY
TRBV30	TRBJ2-1	NA	ACSYNEQF
TRBV7-9	TRBJ2-5	NA	ASTLRRNLGETQY
TRBV11-3	TRBJ2-3	NA	ASSLMASTDTQY
TRBV12-2	TRBJ2-5	NA	ASRLGQYQETQY
TRBV5-1	TRBJ2-3	NA	ASSLDRTDTQY
TRBV29-1	TRBJ1-4	once	SVDDREKLF
TRBV29-1	TRBJ2-1	NA	SVDLAGFYNEQF
TRBV7-2	TRBJ1-5	NA	ASSPRGEQPQH
TRBV7-2	TRBJ2-7	NA	ASSFTGGTSGEQY
TRBV7-8	TRBJ1-3	NA	ASSLSEISGNTIY
TRBV29-1	TRBJ2-5	NA	SVWNGTQETQY
TRBV19	TRBJ1-1	once	ASSPRVVNTEAF
TRBV7-2	TRBJ2-5	NA	ASSSQTSGVIETQY
TRBV19	TRBJ2-3	once	ASSMALTDTQY
TRBV18	TRBJ1-1	NA	ASSPPKGLTEAF
TRBV28	TRBJ2-3	NA	ASSFPTSSHTQY
TRBV2	TRBJ2-2	NA	ADKREYTGELF
TRBV6-5	TRBJ1-2	NA	ASSVTGGAGPT
TRBV5-3	TRBJ2-7	NA	ARNGGQTPGVRYEQY
TRBV2	TRBJ1-1	NA	ASSEGGNTEAF